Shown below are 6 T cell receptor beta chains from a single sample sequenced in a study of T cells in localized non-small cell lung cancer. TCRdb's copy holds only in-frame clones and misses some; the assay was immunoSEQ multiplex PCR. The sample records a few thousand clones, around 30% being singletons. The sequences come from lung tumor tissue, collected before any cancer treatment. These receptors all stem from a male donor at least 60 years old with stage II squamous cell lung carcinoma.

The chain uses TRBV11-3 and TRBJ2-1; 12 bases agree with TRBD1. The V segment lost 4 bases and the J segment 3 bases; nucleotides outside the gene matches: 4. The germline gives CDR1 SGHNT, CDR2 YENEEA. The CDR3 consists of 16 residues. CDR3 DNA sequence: TGTGCCAGCAGCTCCGGGACAGGGGGCGACTACAATGAGCAGTTCTTC. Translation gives CASSSGTGGDYNEQFF.

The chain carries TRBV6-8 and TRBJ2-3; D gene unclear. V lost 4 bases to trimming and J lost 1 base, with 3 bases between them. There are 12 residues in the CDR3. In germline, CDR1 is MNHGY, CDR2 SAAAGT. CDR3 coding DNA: TGTGCCAGCAGTTGGGGCACAGATACGCAGTATTTT. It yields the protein CASSWGTDTQYF.

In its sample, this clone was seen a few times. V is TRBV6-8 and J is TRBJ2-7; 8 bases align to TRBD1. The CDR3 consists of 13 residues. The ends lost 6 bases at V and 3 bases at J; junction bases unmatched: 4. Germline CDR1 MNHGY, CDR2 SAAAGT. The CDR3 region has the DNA TGTGCCAGCAGCTCCGGACAGGGCTACGAGCAGTACTTC. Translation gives CASSSGQGYEQYF.

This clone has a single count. CDR3 amino acids: CASSDPVGVDEQYF. The CDR3 nucleotides read TGTGCCAGCAGTGACCCAGTAGGGGTGGACGAGCAGTACTTC. The rearrangement links TRBV28 to TRBJ2-7; tentatively, D is TRBD1 (5 bases). V shed 5 bases and J shed 5 bases, with 16 bases lying between them. This CDR3 region has 14 residues. From germline, CDR1 is MDHEN and CDR2 SYDVKM.

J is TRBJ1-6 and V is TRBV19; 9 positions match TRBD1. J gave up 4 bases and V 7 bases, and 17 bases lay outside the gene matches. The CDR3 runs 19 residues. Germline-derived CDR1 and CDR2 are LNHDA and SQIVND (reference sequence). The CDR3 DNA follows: TGTGCCAGTACCCCCCAACCGGGACAGGGACTTTTATATAATTCACCCCTCCACTTT. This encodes CASTPQPGQGLLYNSPLHF.

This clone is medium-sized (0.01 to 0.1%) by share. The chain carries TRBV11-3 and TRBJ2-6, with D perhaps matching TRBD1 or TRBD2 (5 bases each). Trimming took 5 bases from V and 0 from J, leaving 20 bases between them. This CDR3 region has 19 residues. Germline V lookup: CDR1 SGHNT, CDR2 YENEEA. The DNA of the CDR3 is TGTGCCAGCAGCCACGAACCGGGGACCTTACTCTCTGGGGCCAACGTCCTGACTTTC. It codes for CASSHEPGTLLSGANVLTF.